Below are 31 T cell receptor beta chains sequenced from a single sample in a study of cytomegalovirus exposure and HLA in healthy donors. Only in-frame clones appear in the TCRdb table, and some are missing; sequencing was by immunoSEQ multiplex PCR. In the table there are about 220,000 clones, around 90% of which are singletons. The sample consisted of PBMCs. Receptor source: a woman younger than 35 in good health and CMV-seronegative.

This clone has a handful of counts. The gene calls are TRBV2 and TRBJ1-6, with 8 bases aligning to TRBD1. CDR3 size: 14 residues. V shed 6 bases, J shed 6 bases, and the junction held 4 bases outside the gene matches. Germline-derived CDR1 and CDR2 are SNHLY and FYNNEI. The CDR3 DNA reads TGTGCCAGCAGGGGGGACAGGTCTAATTCACCCCTCCACTTT. It yields the protein CASRGDRSNSPLHF.

This chain joins TRBV30 and TRBJ1-5, with D possibly matching TRBD1 (5 bases). The V and J ends lost 2 bases and 4 bases respectively, with 9 bases between them. The CDR3 covers 13 residues. From germline, CDR1 is GTSNPN and CDR2 SVGIG (reference sequence). CDR3 amino acids: CAWSSGTNQPQHF. As DNA, the CDR3 is TGTGCCTGGAGTTCAGGGACTAATCAGCCCCAGCATTTT.

The V gene is TRBV18, the J gene TRBJ2-7; 11 bases match TRBD2. Looked up from germline, CDR1 is KGHSH and CDR2 is LQKENI. The V and J ends lost 0 bases and 9 bases, in that order; junction bases with no gene match: 16. CDR3 size: 18 residues. CDR3 coding DNA: TGTGCCAGCTCACCACCCACAACTCTAGCGGGAGGCCCAAGGGGGCAGTACTTC. Translating gives CASSPPTTLAGGPRGQYF.

The chain has TRBV7-8 and TRBJ1-2; 7 bases agree with TRBD1. In germline, CDR1 is SGHVS, CDR2 FQNEAQ. Trimming at V came to 5 bases and at J to 6 bases, leaving 6 bases not matched to a gene. CDR3 size: 13 residues. The CDR3 coding sequence is TGTGCCAGCAGCATCGACAGGGTCCATGGCTACACCTTC. Translated: CASSIDRVHGYTF.

This chain links TRBV5-6 with TRBJ2-7, with a weak D call TRBD2 (6 bases). This CDR3 is 12 amino acids long. Per germline, CDR1 SGHDT and CDR2 YYEEEE. The V end lost 4 bases, the J end lost 10 bases, and 15 bases lay between the germline ends. CDR3 in DNA: TGTGCCAGCAGCGCACGGGGGTTTGATCAGTACTTC. Protein sequence: CASSARGFDQYF.

J is TRBJ2-5 and V is TRBV4-2; 9 bases fit TRBD2. The germline V gene has CDR1 LGHNA and CDR2 YNFKEQ. The V gene end was trimmed by 3 bases and the J gene end by 2 bases; junction bases not matched to a gene: 7. The CDR3 is made up of 16 amino acids. CDR3 protein: CASSQVGTSHQETQYF. CDR3 nucleotides: TGTGCCAGCAGCCAGGTAGGGACTAGCCATCAAGAGACCCAGTACTTC.

This sequence joins TRBV25-1 and TRBJ2-1; 8 bases line up with TRBD2. The CDR3 runs to 16 residues. Trimming at V came to 4 bases and at J to 6 bases, leaving 11 bases not matched to a gene. Germline V CDR1 and CDR2: MGHDK, SYGVNS. The chain's CDR3 is CASSVHREGRGNEQFF. As DNA, the CDR3 is TGTGCCAGCAGTGTCCACCGGGAGGGCCGGGGCAATGAGCAGTTCTTC.

The V gene is TRBV9, the J gene TRBJ2-1, with a weak D call TRBD1 (6 bases). Trimming removed 4 bases at V and 5 bases at J, with 10 bases between. The CDR3 loop spans 13 amino acids. Germline V gene sequence: CDR1 SGDLS, CDR2 YYNGEE. Here the CDR3 reads CASSSTGNNEQFF. Written as DNA, the CDR3 is TGTGCCAGCAGCTCAACAGGGAACAATGAGCAGTTCTTC.

The gene calls are TRBV9 and TRBJ2-3, with TRBD1 identical over 8 bases. V lost 3 bases to trimming and J lost 4 bases; unmatched junction nucleotides: 10. Germline loops: CDR1 SGDLS, CDR2 YYNGEE. This CDR3 region has 16 residues. The CDR3 nucleotides are TGTGCCAGCAGCGAGCGTGGCAGGGGGCCTTCAGATACGCAGTATTTT. Amino acids: CASSERGRGPSDTQYF.

This chain connects TRBV5-6 to TRBJ1-2; TRBD1 is a possible D gene (6 bases). The CDR3 is 14 residues long. V lost 4 bases and J 4 bases, leaving 14 bases between the germline ends. Germline values: CDR1 SGHDT, CDR2 YYEEEE. CDR3 sequence (DNA): TGTGCCAGCAGCGGACGGACAGTTCGCTATGGCTACACCTTC. Protein sequence: CASSGRTVRYGYTF.

This rearrangement joins TRBV5-1 to TRBJ1-5; weak D call: TRBD1 (6 bases). The CDR3 runs to 15 residues. Trimming left V 1 base short and J 1 base short, with 9 bases between. Germline V CDR1 and CDR2: SGHRS, YFSETQ. The CDR3 region is CASSLSGASNQPQHF. The CDR3 nucleotides read TGCGCCAGCAGCTTGTCAGGGGCGAGCAATCAGCCCCAGCATTTT. Complete variable domain (other parts from reference TRBV5-1 and TRBJ1-5): KAGVTQTPRYLIKTRGQQVTLSCSPISGHRSVSWYQQTPGQGLQFLFEYFSETQRNKGNFPGRFSGRQFSNSRSEMNVSTLELGDSALYLCASSLSGASNQPQHFGDGTRLSIL.

J is TRBJ1-2 and V is TRBV5-1; TRBD1 matches 10 bases. This CDR3 is built from 15 residues. Looked up from germline, CDR1 is SGHRS and CDR2 is YFSETQ. The V and J ends lost 4 bases and 5 bases, in that order; junction bases with no gene match: 8. For the CDR3, the DNA is TGCGCCAGCAGCCCAGACAGGGGGCTAGGGTATGGCTACACCTTC. This gives the protein CASSPDRGLGYGYTF. The complete variable domain, with remaining parts taken from reference TRBV5-1 and TRBJ1-2, reads KAGVTQTPRYLIKTRGQQVTLSCSPISGHRSVSWYQQTPGQGLQFLFEYFSETQRNKGNFPGRFSGRQFSNSRSEMNVSTLELGDSALYLCASSPDRGLGYGYTFGSGTRLTVV.

The V call is TRBV28, the J call TRBJ2-7; perhaps TRBD2 as D (5 bases). Per the germline V gene, CDR1 is MDHEN and CDR2 is SYDVKM. There are 15 residues in the CDR3. Deletions cut 1 base from V and 0 bases from J, with 10 bases between. CDR3 protein: CASSLSGGSSYEQYF. The CDR3 DNA follows: TGTGCCAGCAGTTTATCGGGTGGGAGCTCCTACGAGCAGTACTTC.

Only one count was recorded for this clone. The rearrangement links TRBV9 to TRBJ2-5; D is perhaps TRBD1 (6 bases). Trimming stripped 4 bases from V and 2 bases from J, with 15 bases between. The CDR3 has 15 amino acids. CDR1 and CDR2 (germline): SGDLS, YYNGEE. The CDR3: CASSLDGQRQETQYF. The CDR3 DNA follows: TGTGCCAGCAGCCTTGATGGACAGAGACAAGAGACCCAGTACTTC.

The V gene is TRBV5-1, the J gene TRBJ2-5; 10 bases fit TRBD1. Germline CDR1 SGHRS, CDR2 YFSETQ. CDR3 size: 18 residues. The ends lost 3 bases at V and 5 bases at J; junction bases unmatched: 16. CDR3 in amino acids: CASSYTGTGVFPQETQYF. The CDR3 region has the DNA TGCGCCAGCAGCTATACCGGGACAGGGGTTTTCCCCCAGGAGACCCAGTACTTC.

The chain couples TRBV5-1 to TRBJ2-7; weak D call: TRBD1 (6 bases). CDR1 and CDR2 from the germline V gene are SGHRS and YFSETQ. The CDR3 length is 14 residues. Trimming took 0 bases from V and 3 from J, leaving 10 bases between them. CDR3 DNA sequence: TGCGCCAGCAGCTTGGTTCAGGGGAGCTACGAGCAGTACTTC. This encodes CASSLVQGSYEQYF. Supplemented by reference TRBV5-1 and TRBJ2-7, the full variable domain reads KAGVTQTPRYLIKTRGQQVTLSCSPISGHRSVSWYQQTPGQGLQFLFEYFSETQRNKGNFPGRFSGRQFSNSRSEMNVSTLELGDSALYLCASSLVQGSYEQYFGPGTRLTVT.

The V gene is TRBV5-1, the J gene TRBJ1-1, with TRBD1 matching 7 bases. The J segment lost 1 base and the V segment lost 0 bases, leaving 9 bases of the junction unmatched. Germline CDR1 is SGHRS and CDR2 is YFSETQ. CDR3 length equals 17 residues. The CDR3 region is CASSLGQGLPRNTEAFF. The CDR3 nucleotides read TGCGCCAGCAGCTTGGGACAGGGCCTGCCAAGGAACACTGAAGCTTTCTTT.

V usage is TRBV27 and J usage is TRBJ1-2, with D tentatively TRBD1 (6 bases). With 2 bases removed from V and 0 bases from J, the gap between germline ends came to 13 bases. CDR3 length: 16 residues. Germline CDR1 and CDR2: MNHEY and SMNVEV (reference sequence). CDR3 region: CASSLSVGQPNYGYTF. The CDR3 bases are TGTGCCAGCAGTTTAAGCGTAGGACAGCCTAACTATGGCTACACCTTC.

V is TRBV19 and J is TRBJ1-5; 7 nucleotides line up with TRBD1. The germline gives CDR1 LNHDA, CDR2 SQIVND (reference sequence). The CDR3 consists of 18 residues. Germline trimming cut 4 bases from V and 0 bases from J; bases unmatched to any gene: 12. The CDR3 protein is CASSRKGGTVNSNQPQHF. Written as DNA, the CDR3 is TGTGCCAGTAGTAGAAAAGGAGGGACAGTTAATAGCAATCAGCCCCAGCATTTT.

The V call is TRBV27, the J call TRBJ2-5, with D maybe TRBD2 (5 bases). The CDR3 consists of 17 residues. Germline CDR1 and CDR2: MNHEY and SMNVEV (reference sequence). Trimming shortened V by 0 bases and J by 5 bases, and 19 bases separated the two germline ends. The CDR3 reads CASSLSRAGMRKETQYF. The CDR3 DNA follows: TGTGCCAGCAGTTTATCGAGAGCCGGGATGAGAAAGGAGACCCAGTACTTC.

The chain employs TRBV28 and TRBJ1-1; a weak D match, TRBD1 (6 bases). Germline V CDR1 and CDR2: MDHEN, SYDVKM. CDR3 length equals 13 residues. The V and J ends lost 10 bases and 0 bases respectively, with 12 bases between them. The CDR3 region is CATLDSLNTEAFF. The CDR3 region has the DNA TGTGCCACCCTGGACAGCTTGAACACTGAAGCTTTCTTT.

The chain couples TRBV5-5 to TRBJ2-7; 9 bases are a match to TRBD1. Germline V CDR1 and CDR2: SGHKS, YYEKEE (reference sequence). The CDR3 loop spans 16 amino acids. V lost 3 bases to trimming and J lost 5 bases; unmatched junction nucleotides: 12. As DNA, the CDR3 is TGTGCCAGCAGCTGGGGGCCGGACAGGGGTAACCACGAGCAGTACTTC. It translates to CASSWGPDRGNHEQYF.

This clone was counted a single time. CDR3 region: CASSLYRQAYGYTF. The CDR3 DNA follows: TGCGCCAGCAGCTTGTACCGGCAGGCCTATGGCTACACCTTC. The chain uses TRBV5-1 and TRBJ1-2, with D uncertain. The germline V gene encodes CDR1 SGHRS and CDR2 YFSETQ. The CDR3 spans 14 residues. Trimming left V 1 base short and J 4 bases short, with 11 bases between.

V usage is TRBV10-1 and J usage is TRBJ2-1, with D unresolved. The CDR3 has 11 amino acids. Between the trimmed V and J ends, which lost 4 bases and 5 bases, there was a span of 3 bases. Per the germline V gene, CDR1 is WNHNN and CDR2 is SYGVQD (reference sequence). This CDR3 is CASSVNNEQFF. The CDR3 DNA follows: TGCGCCAGCAGTGTCAACAATGAGCAGTTCTTC.

The chain is built from TRBV21-1 and TRBJ1-5; TRBD1 is the table's D call and was not checked against the DNA. TRBV21-1 is described as a pseudogene. The CDR3 spans 16 residues. The CDR3 spells CASSSRDNYLPQPQHF. The CDR3 coding sequence is TGTGCCAGCAGTTCCCGGGACAACTATTTACCACAGCCCCAGCATTTT.

The chain joins TRBV2 to TRBJ2-3, with TRBD2 matching 16 bases. The CDR3 sequence is 16 residues long. The trim removed 4 bases at V and 4 bases at J, leaving 2 bases unmatched. Germline V CDR1 and CDR2: SNHLY, FYNNEI. For the CDR3, the DNA is TGTGCCAGCAGTGGGGGACTAGCGGGAGGGCCAGATACGCAGTATTTT. Protein product: CASSGGLAGGPDTQYF.

As concerns this clone: This CDR3 is also generated by other DNA sequences in the sample. The chain links TRBV28 to TRBJ1-2; 7 bases line up with TRBD1. The V segment lost 1 base and the J segment 6 bases; nucleotides outside the gene matches: 2. CDR1 is MDHEN and CDR2 is SYDVKM in the germline V gene. The CDR3 contains 13 residues. CDR3 coding DNA: TGTGCCAGCAGTTTATCCGACAGGGATGGCTACACCTTC. Its translation is CASSLSDRDGYTF.

This sequence joins TRBV9 and TRBJ1-4; TRBD1 aligns across 9 bases. The germline V gene has CDR1 SGDLS and CDR2 YYNGEE. V lost 2 bases and J lost 6; bases outside the gene matches: 2. This CDR3 region has 14 residues. The CDR3 sequence: CASSVTGGDEKLFF. CDR3 DNA sequence: TGTGCCAGCAGCGTGACAGGGGGAGATGAAAAACTGTTTTTT.

The gene calls are TRBV5-6 and TRBJ2-1, with D tentatively TRBD2 (5 bases). This CDR3 region has 15 residues. V was shortened by 4 bases and J by 2 bases, with 13 bases between the two germline ends. Per the germline V gene, CDR1 is SGHDT and CDR2 is YYEEEE. CDR3 loop: CASSLTKLTYNEQFF. CDR3 DNA sequence: TGTGCCAGCAGCCTGACTAAGCTTACCTACAATGAGCAGTTCTTC.

The J gene is TRBJ2-5, the V gene TRBV23-1; the D gene is possibly TRBD1 (5 bases). TRBV23-1 is flagged as an ORF with uncertain function. CDR3 size: 14 residues. With 4 bases removed from V and 10 bases from J, the gap between germline ends came to 19 bases. The CDR3 reads CASSRVRVTQGQYF. The CDR3 DNA is TGCGCCAGCAGTCGAGTCAGGGTGACCCAGGGCCAGTACTTC.

The J gene is TRBJ2-7, the V gene TRBV5-1; a weak D match, TRBD2 (5 bases). Germline lookup yields CDR1 SGHRS and CDR2 YFSETQ. V lost 5 bases and J 0 bases, leaving 18 bases between the germline ends. The CDR3 runs 16 residues. The chain's CDR3 is CASRSVAGSISYEQYF. CDR3 DNA: TGCGCCAGCAGATCCGTTGCGGGTAGCATCTCCTACGAGCAGTACTTC.